This T cell receptor (beta chain) is drawn from a study of T cells after yellow fever vaccination. General study findings and limits: Subsequent to the booster, the majority of primary-vaccination clones reappeared (around 96% CD4, 80% to 90% CD8). Of the clonotypes, a small share occurred in both CD4 and CD8 compartments.

This clonotype was seen ten or more times. Its antigen is undetermined. Making TCR cDNA involved 5'RACE template switching, which added UMIs and a universal primer site. Using its own MiXCR run on the 5' RACE reads, TCRdb lists one record per CDR3 protein. Of around 300,000 distinct CDR3 sequences listed, approximately 4.3% are singletons. The V end lost 3 bases, the J end lost 4 bases, and 13 bases lay between the germline ends. Germline CDR1 reads MNHNY; CDR2 reads SVGAGI (reference sequence). This CDR3 contains 14 residues. The chain couples TRBV6-6 to TRBJ2-7; weak D call: TRBD1 (6 bases). The material was PBMCs, obtained 15 days after the yellow fever booster vaccination. This receptor was identified in a man younger than 30 who received the YFV17D yellow fever vaccine. The CDR3 loop reads CASSYGQDRYEQYF. DNA for the CDR3: TGTGCCAGCAGTTATGGCCAGGACAGATACGAGCAGTACTTC.